This section outlines one T cell receptor (beta chain) sequence together with its context. This sample is part of a study of blood T cells in healthy people across ages. This CDR3 comprises 14 residues. Germline CDR1 and CDR2: KGHDR and SFDVKD. V lost 2 bases, J lost 6 bases, and 10 bases lay in between. A second PCR, run for about 7 to 11 cycles, used a sample-barcoded 5' primer plus a J-beta primer mix. Via MiXCR, TCRdb re-called the 5' RACE reads, giving one row per CDR3 protein. Found here are some 1,500,000 distinct CDR3 sequences, 35% to 45% of them singletons; the top ten hold about 4%. Input material: blood. This sequence joins TRBV24-1 and TRBJ2-1; D is unclear. The receptor was derived from a woman aged 18-30 years in good health. The CDR3 sequence: CATSDSSAVNEQFF. CDR3 nucleotides: TGTGCCACCAGTGATTCATCGGCGGTCAATGAGCAGTTCTTC.